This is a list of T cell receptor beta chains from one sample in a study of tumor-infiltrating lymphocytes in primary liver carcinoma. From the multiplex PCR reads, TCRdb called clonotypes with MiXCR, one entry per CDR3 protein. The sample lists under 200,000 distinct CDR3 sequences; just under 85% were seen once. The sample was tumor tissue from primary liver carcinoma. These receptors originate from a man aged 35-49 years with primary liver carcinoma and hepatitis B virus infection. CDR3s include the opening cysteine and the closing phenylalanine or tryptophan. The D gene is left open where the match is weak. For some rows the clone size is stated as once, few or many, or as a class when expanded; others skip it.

CDR3: CANSQASVLHNEQFF
DNA: TGTGCCAACAGCCAAGCTAGCGTACTTCACAATGAGCAGTTCTTC
D: NA
J: TRBJ2-1
V: TRBV4-2
length: 15
size: NA

CDR3: CASSLGAGEAFF
DNA: TGTGCCAGCAGCTTGGGGGCGGGTGAAGCTTTCTTT
D: NA
J: TRBJ1-1
V: TRBV7-8
length: 12
size: many

CDR3: CANSPSGTNYGYTF
DNA: TGTGCCAACAGCCCCTCGGGGACTAACTATGGCTATACCTTC
D: NA
J: TRBJ1-2
V: TRBV12-3/TRBV12-4
length: 14
size: NA

CDR3: CASSLMAGRSYNEQFF
DNA: TGTGCCAGCAGTTTAATGGCGGGAAGATCCTACAATGAGCAGTTCTTC
D: NA
J: TRBJ2-1
V: TRBV12-3/TRBV12-4
length: 16
size: many

CDR3: CASSIVMSGANVMTF
DNA: TGTGCAAGTAGTATAGTGATGTCTGGGGCCAACGTCATGACTTTC
D: NA
J: TRBJ2-6
V: TRBV19
length: 15
size: NA

CDR3: CASSQEQLYEQYF
DNA: TGCGCCAGCAGCCAAGAACAGCTCTACGAGCAGTATTTC
D: NA
J: TRBJ2-7
V: TRBV4-3
length: 13
size: NA

CDR3: CAISAITEAYNGQFF
DNA: TGTGCCATCAGTGCGATAACGGAAGCCTACAATGGGCAGTTCTTC
D: NA
J: TRBJ2-1
V: TRBV10-3
length: 15
size: NA

CDR3: CDSSYPGVGSGGGYIF
DNA: TGTGACAGCAGTTACCCCGGAGTTGGCTCCGGAGGTGGCTACATCTTC
D: NA
J: TRBJ1-2
V: TRBV6-2/TRBV6-3
length: 16
size: NA

CDR3: CASSFGLRLETLTDKQYF
DNA: TGCGCCAGTAGCTTTGGACTCCGACTGGAAACCCTAACAGATAAGCAGTATTTT
D: NA
J: TRBJ2-3
V: TRBV5-1
length: 18
size: NA

CDR3: CASGKNRESEKLFF
DNA: TGTGCCAGCGGTAAGAACAGGGAGAGTGAAAAACTGTTTTTT
D: NA
J: TRBJ1-4
V: TRBV6-1
length: 14
size: NA

CDR3: CASSETGVVYVQFF
DNA: TGTGCCAGCTCCGAGACAGGGGTGGTTTATGTGCAATTCTTC
D: TRBD1
J: TRBJ2-1
V: TRBV12-3/TRBV12-4
length: 14
size: NA

CDR3: CSVNGDRDTGKLFF
DNA: TGCAGCGTTAATGGGGACAGGGACACAGGGAAGCTGTTTTTT
D: TRBD1
J: TRBJ2-2
V: TRBV29-1
length: 14
size: NA

CDR3: CSGASGSEQFF
DNA: TGCAGCGGTGCCTCGGGAAGTGAGCAGTTCTTC
D: NA
J: TRBJ2-1
V: TRBV29-1
length: 11
size: few

CDR3: CSVDKGSANYQQFF
DNA: TGCAGCGTTGATAAAGGTAGTGCGAACTATCAGCAGTTCTTC
D: NA
J: TRBJ2-1
V: TRBV29-1
length: 14
size: NA

CDR3: CTSSVTGTSGGNEQFF
DNA: TGCACTAGCAGCGTTACCGGGACTAGTGGCGGCAATGAGCAGTTCTTC
D: TRBD2
J: TRBJ2-1
V: TRBV5-1
length: 16
size: few

CDR3: CASSLFGTEGETQYF
DNA: TGCGCCAGCAGCCTGTTCGGGACTGAGGGAGAGACCCAGTACTTC
D: NA
J: TRBJ2-5
V: TRBV5-1
length: 15
size: many

CDR3: CASSERGRDQPQNF
DNA: TGTGCCAGCAGTGAACGGGGCAGGGATCAGCCCCAGAATTTT
D: NA
J: TRBJ1-5
V: TRBV6-1
length: 14
size: NA

CDR3: CASSSPSMGQGSSGANVLTF
DNA: TGCGCCAGCAGCTCCCCTTCAATGGGACAGGGATCCTCTGGGGCCAACGTCCTGACTTTC
D: TRBD1
J: TRBJ2-6
V: TRBV5-1
length: 20
size: many

CDR3: CSVDVGLIRGYAF
DNA: TGCAGCGTTGACGTAGGGCTTATTAGAGGCTACGCCTTC
D: NA
J: TRBJ1-2
V: TRBV29-1
length: 13
size: once

CDR3: CASSRPCYEQYF
DNA: TGTGCCAGCAGCCGACCATGTTACGAGCAATACTTC
D: NA
J: TRBJ2-7
V: TRBV7-2
length: 12
size: NA

CDR3: CAISGDSPNTGELLF
DNA: TGTGCCATCAGCGGGGACTCCCCGAACACAGGGGAGCTGCTTTTT
D: NA
J: TRBJ2-2
V: TRBV10-3
length: 15
size: once

CDR3: CCVAQNTGELFF
DNA: TGCTGCGTTGCGCAGAACACCGGGGAGCTGTTTTTT
D: NA
J: TRBJ2-2
V: TRBV29-1
length: 12
size: NA

CDR3: CASSISPPYEQYF
DNA: TGTGCCAGCAGTATATCCCCGCCCTACGAGCAGTACTTC
D: NA
J: TRBJ2-7
V: TRBV12-3/TRBV12-4
length: 13
size: NA

CDR3: CAGRDVSTDTQYF
DNA: TGTGCCGGCCGGGACGTAAGCACAGATACGCAGTATTTT
D: NA
J: TRBJ2-3
V: TRBV10-3
length: 13
size: many

CDR3: CATRTGTGEKGELFF
DNA: TGTGCCACCCGGACCGGGACAGGGGAAAAAGGGGAGCTGTTTTTT
D: TRBD1
J: TRBJ2-2
V: TRBV6-1
length: 15
size: NA

CDR3: CSTFRAQEQYF
DNA: TGCAGTACTTTCAGGGCCCAAGAGCAGTACTTC
D: NA
J: TRBJ2-7
V: TRBV20-1
length: 11
size: NA

CDR3: CASTLPGVWGNYEQYF
DNA: TGTGCCAGCACTTTACCAGGGGTCTGGGGGAACTACGAGCAGTACTTC
D: NA
J: TRBJ2-7
V: TRBV7-9
length: 16
size: NA

CDR3: CASSIRKTYLGDNMNTEAFF
DNA: TGTGCCAGCAGCATTAGGAAAACGTATCTAGGAGATAACATGAACACTGAAGCTTTCTTT
D: NA
J: TRBJ1-1
V: TRBV11-3
length: 20
size: NA

CDR3: CASSLDGYSGNTIYF
DNA: TGTGCTAGCAGCTTGGACGGATACTCTGGAAACACCATATATTTT
D: NA
J: TRBJ1-3
V: TRBV5-6
length: 15
size: NA

CDR3: CASSQVTNFDKQFF
DNA: TGCGCCAGCAGCCAAGTGACCAATTTCGACAAGCAGTTCTTC
D: NA
J: TRBJ2-1
V: TRBV4-3
length: 14
size: NA

CDR3: CSAEVTRKETQYF
DNA: TGCAGCGCTGAAGTGACTAGGAAGGAGACCCAGTACTTC
D: NA
J: TRBJ2-5
V: TRBV29-1
length: 13
size: NA

CDR3: CRVGSGWGMNTEAIF
DNA: TGCAGGGTTGGATCAGGGTGGGGTATGAACACTGAAGCTATCTTT
D: NA
J: TRBJ1-1
V: TRBV29-1
length: 15
size: NA